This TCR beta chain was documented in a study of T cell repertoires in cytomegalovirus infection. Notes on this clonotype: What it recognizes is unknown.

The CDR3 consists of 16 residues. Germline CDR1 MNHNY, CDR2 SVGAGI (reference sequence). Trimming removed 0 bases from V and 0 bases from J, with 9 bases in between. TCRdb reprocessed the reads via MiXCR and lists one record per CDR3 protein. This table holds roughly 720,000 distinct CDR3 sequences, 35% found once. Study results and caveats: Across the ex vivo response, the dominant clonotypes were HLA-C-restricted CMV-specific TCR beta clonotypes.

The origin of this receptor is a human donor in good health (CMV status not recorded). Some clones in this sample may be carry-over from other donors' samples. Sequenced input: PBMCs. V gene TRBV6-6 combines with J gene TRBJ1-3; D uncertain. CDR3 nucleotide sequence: TGTGCCAGCAGTTACTCCAACAGCTACTCTGGAAACACCATATATTTT. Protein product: CASSYSNSYSGNTIYF.